This T cell receptor beta chain was sequenced for a study of T cells after yellow fever vaccination. The germline CDR1 and CDR2 sequences are SGHRS and YFSETQ. Trimming pared 6 bases from V and 0 bases from J, leaving 7 bases between. There are 14 residues in the CDR3. In regard to this clonotype: Its target is unknown. A much larger clone lies one base from this, so it may be a read error.

TCR cDNA, made by 5'RACE template switching, carried an added universal primer site and UMIs. TCRdb ran MiXCR on the 5' RACE reads and lists one entry per CDR3 protein. Altogether about 370,000 distinct CDR3 sequences are present, 9.5% to 13% being singletons, with the ten largest covering more than 15%. Study-wide findings and caveats: Primary-vaccination clones mostly resurfaced post-booster (nearly 97% CD4, approximately 90% CD8).

V gene TRBV5-1 combines with J gene TRBJ2-6; no definite D call. The sample in question was PBMCs, obtained on the day of the first yellow fever vaccination. This sequence was found in a man between 18 and 35 years old who received the YFV17D yellow fever vaccine. CDR3 protein: CASNPNSGANVLTF. The CDR3 region has the DNA TGCGCCAGCAACCCGAACTCTGGGGCCAACGTCCTGACTTTC.